Listed below are T cell receptor beta chains from one sample, sequenced in a study of cytomegalovirus exposure and HLA in healthy donors. This table comes from immunoSEQ multiplex PCR, and its TCRdb copy is limited to in-frame clones, with some not included. The listing records some 110,000 clones. The sequenced material came from PBMCs. These TCRs come from a man in his forties or fifties in good health and CMV-seropositive. Both conserved end residues are part of each CDR3. The D gene is left open where the match is weak.

TRBV5-4	TRBJ2-6	.	CASSVGGPSGANVLTF	TGTGCCAGTTCGGTCGGGGGACCCTCTGGGGCCAACGTCCTGACTTTC
TRBV29-1	TRBJ1-1	.	CSVCRGPNTEAFF	TGCAGCGTCTGCAGGGGTCCGAACACTGAAGCTTTCTTT
TRBV4-1	TRBJ1-2	TRBD1	CASSLGQGASDLYGYTF	TGCGCCAGCAGCCTAGGACAGGGGGCCTCAGACCTCTATGGCTACACCTTC
TRBV30	TRBJ2-1	TRBD2	CAWRESYAGTSWTNEQFF	TGTGCCTGGAGAGAGTCCTACGCCGGGACTAGCTGGACGAATGAGCAGTTCTTC
TRBV7-9	TRBJ2-1	.	CASSFLNSEQFF	TGTGCCAGCAGCTTTCTTAATAGCGAGCAGTTCTTC
TRBV19	TRBJ2-7	.	CASSTPPGTGSSYEQYF	TGTGCCAGTAGTACGCCCCCCGGGACTGGTTCCTCCTACGAGCAGTACTTC
TRBV27	TRBJ1-3	TRBD1	CASSEVGRGPGNTIYF	TGTGCCAGCAGCGAGGTGGGCAGGGGGCCTGGAAACACCATATATTTT
TRBV6-1	TRBJ1-4	.	CASASLGATNEKLFF	TGTGCCAGCGCGAGCTTGGGAGCAACTAATGAAAAACTGTTTTTT
TRBV5-5	TRBJ2-7	TRBD1	CASSSFRQGASYEQYF	TGTGCCAGCAGCTCCTTTAGACAGGGGGCCTCCTACGAGCAGTACTTC
TRBV5-4	TRBJ2-7	.	CASSLKNEQYF	TGTGCCAGCAGCCTAAAGAACGAGCAGTACTTC
TRBV30	TRBJ1-5	.	CAWSVRSGNNQPQHF	TGTGCCTGGAGTGTACGATCGGGGAACAATCAGCCCCAGCATTTT
TRBV7-9	TRBJ2-1	TRBD2	CASSGGTSGHYNEQFF	TGTGCCAGCAGCGGAGGGACTAGCGGACACTACAATGAGCAGTTCTTC
TRBV6-5	TRBJ2-7	TRBD2	CASSYSAGGPYEQYF	TGTGCCAGCAGTTACTCGGCGGGAGGGCCCTACGAGCAGTACTTC
TRBV4-1	TRBJ2-3	TRBD2	CASSQGVSGIGTDTQYF	TGCGCCAGCAGCCAAGGCGTTAGCGGGATCGGCACAGATACGCAGTATTTT
TRBV28	TRBJ1-5	.	CASSLGGRGKGQPQHF	TGTGCCAGCAGTTTGGGGGGGAGGGGAAAGGGACAGCCCCAGCATTTT
TRBV27	TRBJ2-3	TRBD2	CASSLKAGVLGRDTQYF	TGTGCCAGCAGTCTAAAAGCGGGAGTACTGGGTAGAGATACGCAGTATTTT
TRBV5-5	TRBJ2-4	.	CASREDPAKNIQYF	TGTGCCAGCAGGGAGGACCCGGCCAAAAACATTCAGTACTTC
TRBV5-4	TRBJ2-7	TRBD1	CASSTQLGTAYEQYF	TGTGCCAGCAGCACACAGCTGGGGACAGCCTACGAGCAGTACTTC
TRBV4-3	TRBJ2-1	TRBD2	CASSHPPGGGIDEQFF	TGCGCCAGCAGCCACCCTCCGGGGGGGGGCATCGATGAGCAGTTCTTC
TRBV27	TRBJ1-1	TRBD1	CASSFIPTGSTEAFF	TGTGCCAGCAGTTTTATCCCGACAGGGAGTACTGAAGCTTTCTTT
TRBV28	TRBJ2-4	.	CASSLLQGGENIQYF	TGTGCCAGCAGTTTACTGCAGGGGGGTGAAAACATTCAGTACTTC
TRBV15	TRBJ1-2	.	CATSRDLADANYGYTF	TGTGCCACCAGCAGAGATCTGGCAGATGCTAACTATGGCTACACCTTC
TRBV4-1	TRBJ2-2	TRBD2	CASSHVDLGLAGSGELFF	TGCGCCAGCAGCCACGTCGACCTGGGACTAGCGGGATCCGGGGAGCTGTTTTTT
TRBV11-3	TRBJ2-3	.	CASSPVGGLTDTQYF	TGTGCCAGCAGCCCGGTGGGGGGGCTGACAGATACGCAGTATTTT
TRBV9	TRBJ1-5	TRBD1	CASSPTGGIGQPQHF	TGTGCCAGCAGCCCTACAGGGGGTATAGGTCAGCCCCAGCATTTT
TRBV5-4	TRBJ2-3	TRBD2	CASSLGGPGGDTQYF	TGTGCCAGCAGCTTGGGAGGCCCGGGGGGGGATACGCAGTATTTT
TRBV7-3	TRBJ1-1	.	CASSPTGGGNTEAFF	TGTGCCAGCAGCCCGACGGGAGGGGGGAACACTGAAGCTTTCTTT
TRBV5-8	TRBJ2-7	TRBD2	CASSYGGSGSGYEQYF	TGTGCCAGCAGCTACGGTGGTAGCGGGAGTGGATACGAGCAGTACTTC
TRBV27	TRBJ2-1	TRBD1	CASIKMVGTGYNEQFF	TGTGCCAGCATTAAGATGGTTGGGACAGGGTACAATGAGCAGTTCTTC
TRBV2	TRBJ2-7	.	CASSVGRKGYEQYF	TGTGCCAGCAGTGTGGGTAGAAAGGGGTACGAGCAGTACTTC
TRBV5-1	TRBJ2-3	.	CASSLRGTDTQYF	TGCGCCAGCAGCTTGCGGGGGACAGATACGCAGTATTTT
TRBV19	TRBJ1-1	TRBD1	CASSGRDRSRSTLGTEAFF	TGTGCCAGTAGCGGCCGGGACAGGTCTCGATCAACTCTGGGCACTGAAGCTTTCTTT
TRBV28	TRBJ1-2	.	CASSLSGGTDGLYGYTF	TGTGCCAGCAGTTTATCAGGCGGCACAGACGGACTCTATGGCTACACCTTC
TRBV11-2	TRBJ1-1	TRBD1	CASSLTGGAAEAFF	TGTGCCAGCAGCTTAACAGGGGGCGCCGCTGAAGCTTTCTTT
TRBV7-9	TRBJ2-7	.	CASSFQGHSYEQYF	TGTGCCAGCAGCTTTCAGGGGCACTCCTACGAGCAGTACTTC
TRBV28	TRBJ2-7	TRBD2	CASSLASGRAVPDEQYF	TGTGCCAGCAGTCTTGCTAGCGGGAGGGCGGTTCCCGACGAGCAGTACTTC
TRBV2	TRBJ2-5	.	CASSEVSSPQETQYF	TGTGCCAGCAGTGAAGTTTCGAGCCCCCAAGAGACCCAGTACTTC